This T cell receptor beta chain was retrieved from a study of CD8 T cells in Susac syndrome. Germline assignment: CDR1 DFQATT and CDR2 SNEGSKA (reference sequence). The CDR3 spans 13 residues. V trimming: 5 bases; J trimming: 1 base; junction bases outside the gene matches: 3. Sequencing targeted TCR beta in T cells from blood (CD8+ and CD4+). RNA, at about 0.5 to 1 ug, was reverse transcribed with random hexamers. An immunoSEQ multiplex PCR generated amplified TCR beta CDR3 products spanning 54 Vbeta and 13 Jbeta. Each CDR3 protein gets one entry after TCRdb re-called the immunoSEQ multiplex PCR reads with MiXCR. The table lists approximately 190,000 distinct CDR3 sequences, approximately 95% of them singletons, with about 0.15% in the top ten.

Sequenced material: CD8+ T cells from PBMCs. The receptor's source is a human donor with Susac syndrome. The chain employs TRBV20-1 and TRBJ2-5; 8 positions match TRBD2. DNA of the CDR3: TGCAGTGCTCGCGGGACTAGCCAAGAGACCCAGTACTTC. It encodes CSARGTSQETQYF.